This entry lists 8 T cell receptor beta chains sequenced from one sample in a study of Graves' ophthalmopathy and Graves' hyperthyroidism. Amplified TCR beta CDR3 regions were obtained using RNA transcripts as template. HTBI primers served in a first-round RT-PCR, which a second-round multiplex PCR followed. TCRdb recomputed calls from the multiplex PCR reads with MiXCR, one row per CDR3 protein. The sample consists of a few hundred thousand distinct CDR3 sequences, 17% of them appearing once. Sequencing input: peripheral blood. Source of these receptors: an adult woman with stable Graves' hyperthyroidism.

This clonotype was detected many times. This chain connects TRBV19 to TRBJ1-1, with 11 bases identical to TRBD1. Germline V gene data show CDR1 as LNHDA and CDR2 as SQIVND (reference sequence). The ends lost 3 bases at V and 10 bases at J; junction bases unmatched: 16. The CDR3 is 17 residues long. CDR3 amino acids: CASSMGYGRGQGVGAFF. CDR3 nucleotides: TGTGCCAGTAGTATGGGTTACGGACGGGGACAGGGGGTAGGAGCTTTCTTT.

This clonotype came up a few times. The chain uses TRBV12-5 and TRBJ2-5, with D possibly being TRBD1 (6 bases). Trimming removed 2 bases at V and 0 bases at J, with 13 bases between. CDR3 length: 16 residues. Germline values: CDR1 LGHNT, CDR2 FRNRAP. The CDR3 here is CASGLPTDSNQETQYF. CDR3 DNA sequence: TGTGCTAGTGGTTTGCCCACGGACAGCAACCAAGAGACCCAGTACTTC.

The sample holds many counts of this clonotype. This rearrangement joins TRBV7-8 to TRBJ2-7; TRBD2 agrees at 7 bases. CDR1 and CDR2 from the germline V gene are SGHVS and FQNEAQ. CDR3 length: 13 residues. After removal of 6 bases from V and 5 bases from J, the junction contained 7 bases not matched to a gene. CDR3 loop: CASSPRGVHEQYF. CDR3 bases: TGTGCCAGCAGTCCTCGGGGGGTCCACGAGCAGTACTTC.

This clonotype was detected many times. The V and J genes are TRBV7-2 and TRBJ2-7; TRBD2 might be the D (6 bases). The CDR3 is made up of 14 amino acids. Trimming took off 2 bases at V and 5 bases at J, with 13 bases between the two ends. CDR1 and CDR2 (germline): SGHTA, FQGNSA. The CDR3 DNA reads TGTGCCAGCAGCTTAAGCGCGGGGAGCCACGAGCAGTACTTC. Translation gives CASSLSAGSHEQYF. Together with reference TRBV7-2 and TRBJ2-7, the CDR3 gives the full variable domain: GAGVSQSPSNKVTEKGKDVELRCDPISGHTALYWYRQSLGQGLEFLIYFQGNSAPDKSGLPSDRFSAERTGGSVSTLTIQRTQQEDSAVYLCASSLSAGSHEQYFGPGTRLTVT.

This clonotype has at least ten counts. The genes are TRBV18 and TRBJ2-5; D remains ambiguous. V was clipped by 6 bases and J by 3 bases, with 5 bases between them. The germline CDR1 and CDR2 sequences are KGHSH and LQKENI. This CDR3 has 11 residues. In DNA, the CDR3 is TGTGCCAGCTCCACAAAAGAGACCCAGTACTTC. It specifies CASSTKETQYF.

This clonotype was counted at least ten times. The J gene is TRBJ2-7, the V gene TRBV20-1; possibly TRBD2 for D (6 bases). Germline V gene data show CDR1 as DFQATT and CDR2 as SNEGSKA (reference sequence). V shed 5 bases and J shed 6 bases, with 17 bases lying between them. The CDR3 covers 13 residues. The CDR3 DNA reads TGCAGTGCTGTCCGGGACTCCAGGAGCGAGCAGTACTTC. This codes for CSAVRDSRSEQYF.

This clonotype was found many times. The chain has TRBV2 and TRBJ2-7; D gene uncertain. V was pared by 4 bases and J by 5 bases, with 18 bases between. The CDR3 length is 15 residues. Looked up from germline, CDR1 is SNHLY and CDR2 is FYNNEI. This CDR3 is CASSAFRGERDEQYF. The CDR3 DNA is TGTGCCAGCAGTGCGTTCCGCGGAGAAAGGGACGAGCAGTACTTC.

This clonotype has ten or more counts. This chain uses TRBV6-2 or TRBV6-3 with TRBJ2-2; D gene uncertain. V was shortened by 8 bases and J by 6 bases, with 13 bases between the two germline ends. CDR3 length equals 13 residues. From germline, CDR1 is MNHEY and CDR2 SVGEGT. The CDR3 loop is CASGIRKPGELFF. The CDR3 region has the DNA TGTGCCAGCGGAATCCGAAAGCCCGGGGAGCTGTTTTTT.